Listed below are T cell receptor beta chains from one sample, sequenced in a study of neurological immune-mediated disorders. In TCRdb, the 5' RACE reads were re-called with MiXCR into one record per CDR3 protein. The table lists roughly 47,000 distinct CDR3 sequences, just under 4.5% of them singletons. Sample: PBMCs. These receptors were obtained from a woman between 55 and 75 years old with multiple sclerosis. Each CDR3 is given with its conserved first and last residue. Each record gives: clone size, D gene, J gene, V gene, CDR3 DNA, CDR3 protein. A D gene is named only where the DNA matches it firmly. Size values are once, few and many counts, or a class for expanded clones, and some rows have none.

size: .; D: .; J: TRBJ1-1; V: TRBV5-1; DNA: TGCGCCAGCAGACCAGGGTCCGTGAACACTGAAGCTTTCTTT; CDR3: CASRPGSVNTEAFF
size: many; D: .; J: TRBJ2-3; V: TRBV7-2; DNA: TGTGCCAGCAGACAAGGGGTCAGCGGAGACACAGATACGCAGTATTTT; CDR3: CASRQGVSGDTDTQYF
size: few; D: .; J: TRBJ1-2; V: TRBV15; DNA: TGTGCCACCAGCAGAGGGACGGTCTATGGCTACACCTTC; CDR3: CATSRGTVYGYTF
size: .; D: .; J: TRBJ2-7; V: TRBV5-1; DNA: TGCGCCAGCAGCTTGCTTACGGGGGACCACGAGCAGTACTTC; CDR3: CASSLLTGDHEQYF
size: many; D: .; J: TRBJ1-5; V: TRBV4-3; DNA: TGCGCCAGCAGCCAAGATTGGGACCCAAGTAAACCCCAGCATTTT; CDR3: CASSQDWDPSKPQHF
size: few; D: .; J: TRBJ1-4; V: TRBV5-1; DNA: TGCGCCAGCAGCCCCATGGGCAGGTCCGGTCGCGAAAAACTGTTTTTT; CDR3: CASSPMGRSGREKLFF
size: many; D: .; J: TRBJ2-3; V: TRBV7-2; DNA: TGTGCCAGCAGCTTTAATGGAGGCACAGATACGCAGTATTTT; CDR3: CASSFNGGTDTQYF
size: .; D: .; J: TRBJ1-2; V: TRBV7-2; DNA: TGTGCCAGCAGCTTAGTCCAATCCCGGGGCTACACCTTC; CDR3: CASSLVQSRGYTF
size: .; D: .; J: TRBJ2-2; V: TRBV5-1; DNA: TGCGCCAGCAGCTTGGATGGCGGGGAGCTGTTTTTT; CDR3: CASSLDGGELFF
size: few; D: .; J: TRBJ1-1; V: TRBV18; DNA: TGTGCCAGCTCACCCGGGTATATGCCGGGGAGCACTGAAGCTTTCTTT; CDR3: CASSPGYMPGSTEAFF
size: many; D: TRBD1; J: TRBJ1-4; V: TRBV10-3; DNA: TGTGCCATCAGTGCGGACCGGGACAGTAATGAAAAACTGTTTTTT; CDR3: CAISADRDSNEKLFF
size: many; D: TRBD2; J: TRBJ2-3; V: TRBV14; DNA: TGTGCCAGCAGCCAAGATCCGGGGAGGGCGAATACGCAGTATTTT; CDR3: CASSQDPGRANTQYF
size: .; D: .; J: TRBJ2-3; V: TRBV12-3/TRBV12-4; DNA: TGTGCCAGCAGTTGGGACACCCCTAGCACAGATACGCAGTATTTT; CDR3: CASSWDTPSTDTQYF
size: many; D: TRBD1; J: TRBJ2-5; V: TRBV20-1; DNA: TGCAGTGCCAACGACAGGGGGCGAGAGACCCAGTACTTC; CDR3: CSANDRGRETQYF
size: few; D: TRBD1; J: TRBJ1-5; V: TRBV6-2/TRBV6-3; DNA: TGTGCCAGCAGGCGACCCGGGACAGGGGGGTATCAGCCCCAGAATTTT; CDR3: CASRRPGTGGYQPQNF
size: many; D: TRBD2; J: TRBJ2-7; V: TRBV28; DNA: TGTGCCAGCAGTTCACTAGCGGGGGGCCCCCTGCAGCAGTACTTC; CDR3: CASSSLAGGPLQQYF
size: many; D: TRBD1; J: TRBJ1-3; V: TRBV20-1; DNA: TGCAGTGCTAGAGATCTCGGGACAGCGGCCTCTGGAAACACCATATATTTT; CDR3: CSARDLGTAASGNTIYF
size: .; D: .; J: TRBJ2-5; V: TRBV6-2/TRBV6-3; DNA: TGTGCCAGCAGCCACCGGACTGGAGAGACCCAGTACTTC; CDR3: CASSHRTGETQYF
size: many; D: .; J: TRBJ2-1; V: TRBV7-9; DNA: TGTGCCAGCAGCTTCAACGGGATAGACAATGAGCAGTTCTTC; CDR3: CASSFNGIDNEQFF